These 18 T cell receptor beta chains originate from one sample sequenced in a study of CD8 T cells in ankylosing spondylitis. General study results and limits: It appeared that ankylosing spondylitis blood was characterized by a TCR beta motif of fewer than ten highly homologous variants.

No antigen has been identified for these receptors. TCRdb redid the calling of the 5' RACE reads with MiXCR, one entry per CDR3 protein. Of about 440,000 distinct CDR3 sequences listed, roughly 17% were seen once; the top ten hold approximately 1%. Sequencing input: blood, either unsorted or a sorted T cell fraction (not recorded which). These receptor sequences come from a male donor with ankylosing spondylitis.

This chain uses TRBV5-1 with TRBJ1-5, with D perhaps TRBD1 (6 bases). V was cut by 4 bases and J by 2 bases, with 13 bases left in between. The CDR3 has 15 amino acids. Germline CDR1 SGHRS, CDR2 YFSETQ. CDR3 amino acids: CASSLDSFGNQPQHF. In DNA form, the CDR3 reads TGCGCCAGCAGCCTGGACAGTTTCGGCAATCAGCCCCAGCATTTT.

This clonotype was seen a few times. The chain links TRBV6-2 or TRBV6-3 to TRBJ2-5, with D unclear. V was cut by 5 bases and J by 0 bases, with 7 bases left in between. The CDR3 has 13 residues. The V gene's germline CDR1 is MNHEY and CDR2 SVGEGT. CDR3 nucleotides: TGTGCCAGCAGTAAAACCTACCAAGAGACCCAGTACTTC. Translation gives CASSKTYQETQYF.

This clonotype has only a few counts. This chain uses TRBV3-1 with TRBJ2-5; D unclear. CDR1 is LGHDT and CDR2 is YNNKEL in the germline V gene (reference sequence). V was cut by 0 bases and J by 2 bases, with 10 bases left in between. This CDR3 is built from 15 residues. The DNA for the CDR3 is TGTGCCAGCAGCCAAGATCAACCCGCTCAAGAGACCCAGTACTTC. It encodes CASSQDQPAQETQYF.

This clonotype was counted between two and nine times. V is TRBV6-1 and J is TRBJ2-1, with 16 bases lining up with TRBD2. The J segment lost 9 bases and the V segment lost 6 bases, leaving 11 bases of the junction unmatched. Germline V lookup: CDR1 MNHNS, CDR2 SASEGT. This CDR3 is 17 amino acids long. The CDR3, as DNA: TGTGCCAGCAGACGAGGGACTAGCGGGAGGGCCTCCAGTGAGCAGTTCTTC. This gives the protein CASRRGTSGRASSEQFF.

This clonotype was seen only a few times. V gene TRBV7-2 combines with J gene TRBJ2-5; no firm D call. Germline CDR1 SGHTA, CDR2 FQGNSA. V dropped 1 base and J dropped 2 bases, with 8 bases sitting between them. The CDR3 spans 14 residues. In DNA, the CDR3 is TGTGCCAGCAGCTTAGACAGTTCGCAAGAGACCCAGTACTTC. Translated, it gives CASSLDSSQETQYF.

The V and J genes are TRBV28 and TRBJ2-5; TRBD2 agrees at 7 bases. The V and J ends lost 7 bases and 3 bases, in that order; junction bases with no gene match: 8. The CDR3 consists of 14 residues. The germline V gene encodes CDR1 MDHEN and CDR2 SYDVKM. This CDR3 reads CASMVGGAKETQYF. CDR3 nucleotide sequence: TGTGCCAGCATGGTGGGAGGGGCCAAAGAGACCCAGTACTTC.

This clonotype has at least ten counts. This chain uses TRBV12-3 or TRBV12-4 with TRBJ2-2; a possible D gene is TRBD1 (5 bases). Deletions cut 1 base from V and 0 bases from J, with 6 bases between. This CDR3 comprises 15 residues. The CDR3 protein is CASSLGTTNTGELFF. CDR3 DNA sequence: TGTGCCAGCAGTTTAGGGACAACGAACACCGGGGAGCTGTTTTTT.

This rearrangement joins TRBV3-1 to TRBJ1-6; D is perhaps TRBD1 (5 bases). The CDR3 has 14 residues. V lost 2 bases to trimming and J lost 14 bases, with 16 bases between them. Per germline, CDR1 LGHDT and CDR2 YNNKEL (reference sequence). Here the CDR3 DNA reads TGTGCCAGCAGCCAAAGGCAGGGAAGAGGATCCCTCCACTTT. Translation gives CASSQRQGRGSLHF. The full variable domain, rest sourced from reference TRBV3-1 and TRBJ1-6, is DTAVSQTPKYLVTQMGNDKSIKCEQNLGHDTMYWYKQDSKKFLKIMFSYNNKELIINETVPNRFSPKSPDKAHLNLHINSLELGDSAVYFCASSQRQGRGSLHFGNGTRLTVT.

The chain uses TRBV7-6 and TRBJ2-1; D gene ambiguous. V lost 2 bases and J 9 bases, leaving 11 bases between the germline ends. Germline V gives CDR1 SGHVS, CDR2 FNYEAQ. The CDR3 totals 13 residues. CDR3 sequence (DNA): TGTGCCAGCAGCTTATCGATTGGTCGTGAGCAGTTCTTC. Translation gives CASSLSIGREQFF.

This clonotype was detected a few times. The V gene is TRBV29-1, the J gene TRBJ1-2; no clear D gene. The V end was cut by 4 bases, the J end by 3 bases, with 18 bases between. The CDR3 has 15 amino acids. Germline V gene lookup returns CDR1 SQVTM and CDR2 ANQGSEA. As DNA, the CDR3 is TGCAGCGTTGGGCGACTCGGCCTGGCGGACTATGGCTACACCTTC. Translating gives CSVGRLGLADYGYTF.

The V call is TRBV4-1, the J call TRBJ2-5, with D possibly matching TRBD2 (5 bases). Trimming took 1 base from V and 2 from J, leaving 11 bases between them. Germline CDR1 reads MGHRA; CDR2 reads YSYEKL. This CDR3 comprises 15 residues. The DNA for the CDR3 is TGCGCCAGCAGCCAAGGGGCGGGCAAGCAAGAGACCCAGTACTTC. This encodes CASSQGAGKQETQYF.

The CDR3 DNA reads as TGTGCCACCAGTGATTCAAGACAGGGGGCGGGCGAGACCCAGTACTTC. Protein product: CATSDSRQGAGETQYF. The chain joins TRBV24-1 to TRBJ2-5, with TRBD1 matching 10 bases. The ends lost 2 bases at V and 5 bases at J; junction bases unmatched: 7. This CDR3 has 16 amino acids. Germline lookup yields CDR1 KGHDR and CDR2 SFDVKD.

This clonotype was detected only a few times. This chain uses TRBV9 with TRBJ2-3, with 10 bases lining up with TRBD2. V lost 3 bases, J lost 1 base, and 8 bases stayed unmatched. Germline CDR1 is SGDLS and CDR2 is YYNGEE. The CDR3 is 17 residues long. CDR3 sequence (DNA): TGTGCCAGCAGCGCCACTGGCCTAGCGGGGGGCACAGATACGCAGTATTTT. It translates to CASSATGLAGGTDTQYF. The full variable domain, completed using reference TRBV9 and TRBJ2-3, is DSGVTQTPKHLITATGQRVTLRCSPRSGDLSVYWYQQSLDQGLQFLIQYYNGEERAKGNILERFSAQQFPDLHSELNLSSLELGDSALYFCASSATGLAGGTDTQYFGPGTRLTVL.

The chain employs TRBV12-3 or TRBV12-4 and TRBJ2-3; D might be TRBD1 (5 bases). This CDR3 has 16 amino acids. V lost 3 bases and J lost 2, with 15 bases in between. The CDR3 reads CASSLDRGFSTDTQYF. Written as DNA, the CDR3 is TGTGCCAGCAGTTTGGATAGGGGATTCTCCACAGATACGCAGTATTTT.

The rearrangement joins TRBV28 to TRBJ1-1, with D tentatively TRBD1 (5 bases). Deletions cut 6 bases from V and 1 base from J, with 18 bases between. Looked up from germline, CDR1 is MDHEN and CDR2 is SYDVKM. CDR3 length equals 16 residues. As DNA, the CDR3 is TGTGCCAGCAGAAAGGGGATGGGAAGTGGGAACACTGAAGCTTTCTTT. Its translation is CASRKGMGSGNTEAFF.

This clonotype has a handful of counts. This chain links TRBV4-1 with TRBJ2-1; maybe TRBD2 (6 bases). Looked up from germline, CDR1 is MGHRA and CDR2 is YSYEKL. The V and J ends lost 1 base and 2 bases respectively, with 12 bases between them. The CDR3 extends over 16 amino acids. The CDR3 protein is CASSQAASVTYNEQFF. CDR3 DNA: TGCGCCAGCAGCCAAGCGGCTAGCGTGACCTACAATGAGCAGTTCTTC.

There are a few counts of this clonotype. The chain links TRBV2 to TRBJ1-2, with D unresolved. The CDR3 totals 14 residues. Germline CDR1 and CDR2: SNHLY and FYNNEI. V lost 2 bases and J 6 bases, leaving 13 bases between the germline ends. This CDR3 is CASSERGRSDGYTF. CDR3 coding DNA: TGTGCCAGCAGTGAAAGAGGTAGATCGGATGGCTACACCTTC.

The J gene is TRBJ2-1, the V gene TRBV6-2 or TRBV6-3; a weak D match, TRBD1 (6 bases). CDR3 length equals 16 residues. Looked up from germline, CDR1 is MNHEY and CDR2 is SVGEGT. Trimming removed 5 bases from V and 0 bases from J, with 14 bases in between. The CDR3 sequence is CASSNPGASSYNEQFF. CDR3 bases: TGTGCCAGCAGTAACCCAGGGGCGAGCTCCTACAATGAGCAGTTCTTC.